This T cell receptor beta chain was obtained from a study of T cell responses to AZD1222 COVID-19 vaccine. Study-level findings and limits: Once two AZD1222 doses were given, Spike-specific TCR breadth and depth went up.

Produced via immunoSEQ multiplex PCR; TCRdb's table is partial and in-frame only. Here the sample spans about 130,000 clones, roughly 92% being singletons. The V gene lost 0 bases and the J gene lost 9 bases, with 3 bases spanning the gap. The CDR3 covers 12 residues. CDR1 is MNHEY, CDR2 SVGAGI, per germline. For this clone: The target antigen is unknown.

The chain is built from TRBV6-5 and TRBJ1-6; no clear D gene. The sequence derives from an adult in good health. The source material was peripheral blood, sampled on day 0 of AZD1222 vaccination. CDR3 bases: TGTGCCAGCAGTTACTCGGGTTCACCCCTCCACTTT. Translated: CASSYSGSPLHF.